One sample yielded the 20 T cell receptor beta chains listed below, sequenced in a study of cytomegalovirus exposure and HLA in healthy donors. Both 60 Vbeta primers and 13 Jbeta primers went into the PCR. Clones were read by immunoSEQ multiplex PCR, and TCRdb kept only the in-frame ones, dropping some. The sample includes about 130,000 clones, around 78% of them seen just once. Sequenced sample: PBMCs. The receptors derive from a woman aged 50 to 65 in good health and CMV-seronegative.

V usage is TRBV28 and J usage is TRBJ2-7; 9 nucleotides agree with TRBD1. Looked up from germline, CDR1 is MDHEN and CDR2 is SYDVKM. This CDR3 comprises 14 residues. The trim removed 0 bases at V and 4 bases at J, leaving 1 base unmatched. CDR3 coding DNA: TGTGCCAGCAGTTTATGGGACAGGGGATACGAGCAGTACTTC. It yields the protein CASSLWDRGYEQYF.

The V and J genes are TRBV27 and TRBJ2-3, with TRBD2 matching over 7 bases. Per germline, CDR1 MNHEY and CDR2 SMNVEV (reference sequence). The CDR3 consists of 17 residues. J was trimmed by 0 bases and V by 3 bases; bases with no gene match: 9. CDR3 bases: TGTGCCAGCAGTTTGAAACTAGCGCTTACTAGCACAGATACGCAGTATTTT. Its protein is CASSLKLALTSTDTQYF.

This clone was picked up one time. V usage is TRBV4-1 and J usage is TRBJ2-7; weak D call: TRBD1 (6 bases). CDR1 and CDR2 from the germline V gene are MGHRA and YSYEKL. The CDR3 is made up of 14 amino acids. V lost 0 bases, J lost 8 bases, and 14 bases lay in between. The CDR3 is CASSQDGPQGQQYF. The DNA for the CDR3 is TGCGCCAGCAGCCAAGACGGGCCTCAGGGGCAGCAGTACTTC.

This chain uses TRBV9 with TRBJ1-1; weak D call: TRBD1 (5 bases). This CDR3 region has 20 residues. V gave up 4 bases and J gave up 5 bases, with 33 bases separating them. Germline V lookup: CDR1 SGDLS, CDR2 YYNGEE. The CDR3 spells CASSSGSSRTSPGDGTEAFF. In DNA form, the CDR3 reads TGTGCCAGCAGCTCAGGAAGTAGTAGGACAAGCCCGGGGGATGGGACTGAAGCTTTCTTT.

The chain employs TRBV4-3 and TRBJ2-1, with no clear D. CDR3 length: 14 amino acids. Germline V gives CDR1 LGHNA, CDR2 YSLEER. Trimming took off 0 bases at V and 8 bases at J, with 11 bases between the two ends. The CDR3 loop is CASSQELHRDEQFF. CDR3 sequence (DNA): TGCGCCAGCAGCCAAGAGCTGCATCGCGATGAGCAGTTCTTC.

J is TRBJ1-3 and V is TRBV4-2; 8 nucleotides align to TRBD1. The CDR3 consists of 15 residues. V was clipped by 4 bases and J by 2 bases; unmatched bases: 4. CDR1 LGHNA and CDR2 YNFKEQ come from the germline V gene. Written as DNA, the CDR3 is TGTGCCAGCAGCCCCTCAGGGGGCACTGGAAACACCATATATTTT. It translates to CASSPSGGTGNTIYF.

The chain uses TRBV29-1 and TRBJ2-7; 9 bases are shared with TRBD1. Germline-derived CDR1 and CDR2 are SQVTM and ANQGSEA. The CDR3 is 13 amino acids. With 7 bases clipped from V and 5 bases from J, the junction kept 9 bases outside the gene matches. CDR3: CSGGGQGANEQYF. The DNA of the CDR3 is TGCAGCGGGGGGGGACAGGGAGCCAACGAGCAGTACTTC.

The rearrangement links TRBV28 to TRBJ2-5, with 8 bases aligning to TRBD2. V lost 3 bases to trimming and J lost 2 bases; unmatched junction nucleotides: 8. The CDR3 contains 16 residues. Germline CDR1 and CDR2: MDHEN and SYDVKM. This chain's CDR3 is CASSLGLAGPQETQYF. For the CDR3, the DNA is TGTGCCAGCAGTTTGGGTTTAGCGGGGCCACAAGAGACCCAGTACTTC. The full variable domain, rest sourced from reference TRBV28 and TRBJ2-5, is DVKVTQSSRYLVKRTGEKVFLECVQDMDHENMFWYRQDPGLGLRLIYFSYDVKMKEKGDIPEGYSVSREKKERFSLILESASTNQTSMYLCASSLGLAGPQETQYFGPGTRLLVL.

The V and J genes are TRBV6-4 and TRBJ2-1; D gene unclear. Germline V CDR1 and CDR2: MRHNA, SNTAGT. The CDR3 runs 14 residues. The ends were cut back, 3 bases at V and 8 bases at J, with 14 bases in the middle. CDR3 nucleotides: TGTGCCAGCAGTGATCAACAGTCTGTCCATGAGCAGTTCTTC. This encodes CASSDQQSVHEQFF.

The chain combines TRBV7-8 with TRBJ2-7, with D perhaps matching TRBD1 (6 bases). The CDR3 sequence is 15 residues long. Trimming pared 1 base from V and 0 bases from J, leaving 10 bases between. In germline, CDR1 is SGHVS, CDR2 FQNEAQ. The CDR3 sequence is CASSLGQGLSYEQYF. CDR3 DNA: TGTGCCAGCAGCTTAGGGCAGGGGCTCTCCTACGAGCAGTACTTC.

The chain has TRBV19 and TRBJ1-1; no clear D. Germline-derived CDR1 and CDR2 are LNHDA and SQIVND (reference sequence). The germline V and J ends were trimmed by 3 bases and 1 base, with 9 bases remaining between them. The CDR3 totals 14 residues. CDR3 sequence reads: CASSISSRNTEAFF. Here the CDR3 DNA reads TGTGCCAGTAGTATCTCCTCTCGGAACACTGAAGCTTTCTTT.

Written as DNA, the CDR3 is TGCGCCAGCAGCTTGCAACCACAGGGCGGCTATGGCTACACCTTC. Residues: CASSLQPQGGYGYTF. J is TRBJ1-2 and V is TRBV5-1; tentatively, D is TRBD1 (6 bases). The CDR3 covers 15 residues. Per the germline V gene, CDR1 is SGHRS and CDR2 is YFSETQ. The V gene lost 1 base and the J gene lost 4 bases, with 14 bases spanning the gap.

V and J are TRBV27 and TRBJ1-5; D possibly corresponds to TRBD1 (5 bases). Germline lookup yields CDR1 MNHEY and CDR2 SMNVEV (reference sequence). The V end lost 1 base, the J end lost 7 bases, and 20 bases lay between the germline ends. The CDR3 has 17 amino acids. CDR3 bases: TGTGCCAGCAGTTTATTTTACGTTGGGAGGGGAGAGCAGCCCCAGCATTTT. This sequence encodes CASSLFYVGRGEQPQHF.

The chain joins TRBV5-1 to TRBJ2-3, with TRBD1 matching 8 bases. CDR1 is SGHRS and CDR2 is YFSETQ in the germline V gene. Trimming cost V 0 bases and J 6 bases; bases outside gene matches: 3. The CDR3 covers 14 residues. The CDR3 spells CASSLGQGPDTQYF. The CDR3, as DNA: TGCGCCAGCAGCTTGGGACAGGGGCCCGATACGCAGTATTTT.

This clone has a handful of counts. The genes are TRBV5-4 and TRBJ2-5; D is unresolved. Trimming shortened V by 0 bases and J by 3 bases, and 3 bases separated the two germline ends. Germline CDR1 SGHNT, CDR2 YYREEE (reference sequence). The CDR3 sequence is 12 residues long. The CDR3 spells CASSLAKETQYF. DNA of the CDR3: TGTGCCAGCAGCTTGGCCAAAGAGACCCAGTACTTC.

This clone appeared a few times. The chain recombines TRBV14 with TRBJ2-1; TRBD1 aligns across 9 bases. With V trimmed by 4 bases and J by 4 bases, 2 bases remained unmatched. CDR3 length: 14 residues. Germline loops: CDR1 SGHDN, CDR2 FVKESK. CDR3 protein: CASSLGQGYNEQFF. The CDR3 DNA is TGTGCCAGCAGCCTGGGACAGGGATACAATGAGCAGTTCTTC.

This CDR3 reads CASSLGGGYYGYTF. The CDR3 coding sequence is TGTGCCAGCAGCTTAGGGGGGGGTTACTATGGCTACACCTTC. The chain carries TRBV7-2 and TRBJ1-2; a weak D match, TRBD1 (5 bases). The ends were cut back, 1 base at V and 3 bases at J, with 9 bases in the middle. The CDR3 is 14 amino acids. CDR1 and CDR2 from the germline V gene are SGHTA and FQGNSA.

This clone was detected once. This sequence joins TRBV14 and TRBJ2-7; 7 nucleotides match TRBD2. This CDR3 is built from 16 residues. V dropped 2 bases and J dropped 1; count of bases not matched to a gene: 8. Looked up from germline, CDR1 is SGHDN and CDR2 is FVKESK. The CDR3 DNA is TGTGCCAGCAGCCAACTGGAATTCGGGGGGTCCTACGAGCAGTACTTC. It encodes CASSQLEFGGSYEQYF. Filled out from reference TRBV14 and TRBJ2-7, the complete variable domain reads EAGVTQFPSHSVIEKGQTVTLRCDPISGHDNLYWYRRVMGKEIKFLLHFVKESKQDESGMPNNRFLAERTGGTYSTLKVQPAELEDSGVYFCASSQLEFGGSYEQYFGPGTRLTVT.

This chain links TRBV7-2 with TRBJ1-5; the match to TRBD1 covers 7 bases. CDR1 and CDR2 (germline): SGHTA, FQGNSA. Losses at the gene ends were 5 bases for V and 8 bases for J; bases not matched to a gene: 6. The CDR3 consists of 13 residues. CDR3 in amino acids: CASSGGDSKPQHF. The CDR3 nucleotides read TGTGCCAGCAGCGGAGGGGACAGCAAGCCCCAGCATTTT.

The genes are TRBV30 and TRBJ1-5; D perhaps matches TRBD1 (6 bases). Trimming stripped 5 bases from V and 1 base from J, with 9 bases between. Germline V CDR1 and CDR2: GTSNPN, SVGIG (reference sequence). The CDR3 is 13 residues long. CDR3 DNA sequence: TGTGCCTGGCAAGGACAGAGCAATCAGCCCCAGCATTTT. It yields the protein CAWQGQSNQPQHF.